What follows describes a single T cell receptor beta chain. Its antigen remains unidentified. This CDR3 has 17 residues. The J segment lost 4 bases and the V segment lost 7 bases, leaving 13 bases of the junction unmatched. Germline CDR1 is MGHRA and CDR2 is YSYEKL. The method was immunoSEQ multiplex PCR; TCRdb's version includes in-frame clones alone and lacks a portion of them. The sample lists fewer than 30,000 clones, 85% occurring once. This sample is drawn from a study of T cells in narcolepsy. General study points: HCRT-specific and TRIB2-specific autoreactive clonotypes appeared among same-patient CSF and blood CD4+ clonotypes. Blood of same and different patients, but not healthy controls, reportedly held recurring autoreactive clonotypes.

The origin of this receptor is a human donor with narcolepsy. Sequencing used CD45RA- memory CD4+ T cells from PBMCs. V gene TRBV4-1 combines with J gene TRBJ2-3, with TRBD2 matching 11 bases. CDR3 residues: CASTLGISGGAADTQYF. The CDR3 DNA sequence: TGCGCCAGCACCCTTGGGATTAGCGGGGGGGCGGCAGATACGCAGTATTTT.